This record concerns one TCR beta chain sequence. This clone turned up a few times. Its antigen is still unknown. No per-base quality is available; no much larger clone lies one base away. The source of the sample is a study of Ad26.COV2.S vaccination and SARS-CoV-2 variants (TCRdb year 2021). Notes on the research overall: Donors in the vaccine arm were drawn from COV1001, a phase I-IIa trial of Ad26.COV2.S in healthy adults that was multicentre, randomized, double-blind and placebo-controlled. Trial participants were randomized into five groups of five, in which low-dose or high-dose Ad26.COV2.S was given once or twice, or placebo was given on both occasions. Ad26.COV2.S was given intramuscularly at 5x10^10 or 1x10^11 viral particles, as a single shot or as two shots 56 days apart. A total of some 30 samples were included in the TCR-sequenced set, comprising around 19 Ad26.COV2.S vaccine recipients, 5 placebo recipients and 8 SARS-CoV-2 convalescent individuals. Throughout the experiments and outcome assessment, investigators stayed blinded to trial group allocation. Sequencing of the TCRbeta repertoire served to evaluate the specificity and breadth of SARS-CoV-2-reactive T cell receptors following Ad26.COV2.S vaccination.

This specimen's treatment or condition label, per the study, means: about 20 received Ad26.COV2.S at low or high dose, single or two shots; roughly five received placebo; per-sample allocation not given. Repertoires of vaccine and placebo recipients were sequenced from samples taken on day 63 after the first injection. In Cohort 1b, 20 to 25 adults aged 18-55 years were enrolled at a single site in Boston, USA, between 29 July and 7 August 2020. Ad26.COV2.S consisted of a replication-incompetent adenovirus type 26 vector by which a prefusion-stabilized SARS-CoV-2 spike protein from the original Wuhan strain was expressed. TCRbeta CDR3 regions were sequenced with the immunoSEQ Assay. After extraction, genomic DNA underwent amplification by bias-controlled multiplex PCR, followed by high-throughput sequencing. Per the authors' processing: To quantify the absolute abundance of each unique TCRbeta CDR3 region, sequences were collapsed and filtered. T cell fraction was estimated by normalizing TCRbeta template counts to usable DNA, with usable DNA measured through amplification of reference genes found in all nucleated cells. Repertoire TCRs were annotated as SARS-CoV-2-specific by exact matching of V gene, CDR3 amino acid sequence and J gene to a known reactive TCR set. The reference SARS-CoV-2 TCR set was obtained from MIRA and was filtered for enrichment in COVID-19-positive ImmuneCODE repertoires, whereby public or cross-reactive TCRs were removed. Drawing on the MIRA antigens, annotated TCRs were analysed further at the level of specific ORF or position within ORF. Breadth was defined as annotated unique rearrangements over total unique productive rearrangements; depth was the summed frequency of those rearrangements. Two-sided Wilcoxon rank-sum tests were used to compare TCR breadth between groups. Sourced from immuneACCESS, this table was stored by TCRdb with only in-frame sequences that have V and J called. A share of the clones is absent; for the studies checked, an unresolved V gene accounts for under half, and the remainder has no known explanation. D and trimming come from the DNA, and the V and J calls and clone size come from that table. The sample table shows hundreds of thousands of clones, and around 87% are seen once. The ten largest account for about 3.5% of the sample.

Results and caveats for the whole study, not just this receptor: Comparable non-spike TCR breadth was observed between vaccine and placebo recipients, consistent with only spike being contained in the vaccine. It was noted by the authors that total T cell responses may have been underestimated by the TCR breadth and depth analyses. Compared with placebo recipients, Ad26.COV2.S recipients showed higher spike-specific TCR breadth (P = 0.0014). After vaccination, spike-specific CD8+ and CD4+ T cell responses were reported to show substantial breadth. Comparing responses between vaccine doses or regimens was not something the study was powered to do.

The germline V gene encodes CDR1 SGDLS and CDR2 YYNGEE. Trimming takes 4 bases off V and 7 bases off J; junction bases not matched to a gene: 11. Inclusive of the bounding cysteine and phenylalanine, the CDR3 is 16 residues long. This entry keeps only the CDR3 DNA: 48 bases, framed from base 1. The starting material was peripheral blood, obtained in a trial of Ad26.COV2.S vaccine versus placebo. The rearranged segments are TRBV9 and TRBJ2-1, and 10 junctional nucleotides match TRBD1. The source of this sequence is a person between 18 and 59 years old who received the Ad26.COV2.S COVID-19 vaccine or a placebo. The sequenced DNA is TGTGCCAGCAGCTTGGGAGTAGGGACAGGGGATAATGAGCAGTTCTTC. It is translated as CASSLGVGTGDNEQFF.